Following are 13 T cell receptor beta chains from one sample sequenced in a study of blood T cell repertoires in COVID-19. Assay: immunoSEQ multiplex PCR; the TCRdb copy retains only in-frame clones and omits some. The sample has 200,000 to 250,000 clones, 84% seen once; the top ten hold less than 20%. Sequencing used peripheral blood. The receptors here all came from a woman over 75 with active or convalescent COVID-19.

The CDR3 nucleotides are TGTGCCAGCAGTTCTAACAGGGCGATTACTGAAGCTTTCTTT. The encoded protein is CASSSNRAITEAFF. The chain carries TRBV27 and TRBJ1-1; maybe TRBD1 (6 bases). CDR3 length: 14 residues. CDR1 and CDR2 (germline): MNHEY, SMNVEV (reference sequence). V lost 4 bases, J lost 5 bases, and 14 bases lay in between.

The V call is TRBV6-5, the J call TRBJ1-1; 7 bases match TRBD1. J lost 2 bases, V lost 6 bases, and 9 bases had no gene match. This CDR3 has 15 amino acids. The germline V gene has CDR1 MNHEY and CDR2 SVGAGI. In DNA, the CDR3 is TGTGCCAGCAGCCAAAGACAGGGCCAAAACACTGAAGCTTTCTTT. Protein product: CASSQRQGQNTEAFF.

The chain employs TRBV11-3 and TRBJ2-2; possible D gene TRBD1, 6 bases. Germline V gene sequence: CDR1 SGHNT, CDR2 YENEEA. V was clipped by 4 bases and J by 0 bases, with 12 bases between them. This CDR3 has 16 residues. This chain's CDR3 is CASSSRTVANTGELFF. The CDR3, as DNA: TGTGCCAGCAGCTCCCGGACAGTCGCGAACACCGGGGAGCTGTTTTTT.

This clone occurred a few times. Other nucleotide sequences from this sample produce the same CDR3. The chain uses TRBV11-2 and TRBJ1-2, with TRBD1 matching 7 bases. Trimming at V came to 5 bases and at J to 4 bases, leaving 4 bases not matched to a gene. The CDR3 loop spans 13 amino acids. CDR1 is SGHAT, CDR2 FQNNGV, per germline. The CDR3 reads CASSPAGGYGYTF. The CDR3 DNA reads TGTGCCAGCAGCCCAGCAGGGGGCTATGGCTACACCTTC.

As DNA, the CDR3 is TGTGCCAGCAGTTTGACAGGGGGCGTTGGCTACACCTTC. This sequence encodes CASSLTGGVGYTF. The genes are TRBV6-2 or TRBV6-3 and TRBJ1-2, with 10 nucleotides matching TRBD1. The CDR3 loop spans 13 amino acids. Germline assignment: CDR1 MNHEY and CDR2 SVGEGT. J gave up 7 bases and V 4 bases, and 3 bases lay outside the gene matches.

The chain recombines TRBV19 with TRBJ2-1; TRBD2 is a possible D gene (6 bases). V lost 9 bases and J 1 base, leaving 10 bases between the germline ends. The CDR3 runs 13 residues. Per the germline V gene, CDR1 is LNHDA and CDR2 is SQIVND (reference sequence). CDR3 sequence reads: CASRGGSYNEQFF. CDR3 bases: TGTGCCAGCCGTGGAGGGTCCTACAATGAGCAGTTCTTC.

The chain uses TRBV15 and TRBJ1-1; TRBD1 matches at 7 bases. V gave up 0 bases and J gave up 4 bases; unmatched junction bases: 11. Germline CDR1 and CDR2: LNHNV and YYDKDF (reference sequence). The CDR3 covers 17 residues. The CDR3 DNA sequence: TGTGCCACCAGCAGAGATAAGGGGGCACCCACCGGCACTGAAGCTTTCTTT. It is translated as CATSRDKGAPTGTEAFF.

J is TRBJ2-5 and V is TRBV30, with D possibly matching TRBD2 (6 bases). The germline V gene encodes CDR1 GTSNPN and CDR2 SVGIG (reference sequence). This CDR3 comprises 11 residues. V was trimmed by 2 bases and J by 5 bases, leaving 6 bases between them. The CDR3 region is CAWSSGETQYF. The DNA for the CDR3 is TGTGCCTGGAGTAGCGGGGAGACCCAGTACTTC.

The V call is TRBV6-2 or TRBV6-3, the J call TRBJ2-7, with D perhaps TRBD2 (6 bases). The CDR3 has 15 residues. The germline gives CDR1 MNHEY, CDR2 SVGEGT. V lost 4 bases to trimming and J lost 2 bases, with 15 bases between them. As DNA, the CDR3 is TGTGCCAGCAGTTCCCCGGGGGTACCAACCTACGAGCAGTACTTC. This encodes CASSSPGVPTYEQYF.

The V gene is TRBV19, the J gene TRBJ1-5; D possibly corresponds to TRBD1 (5 bases). The CDR3 is 16 residues long. With 5 bases removed from V and 2 bases from J, the gap between germline ends came to 16 bases. The germline gives CDR1 LNHDA, CDR2 SQIVND (reference sequence). The chain's CDR3 is CASSPLGGARNQPQHF. CDR3 nucleotide sequence: TGTGCCAGTAGTCCCCTAGGAGGGGCGCGCAATCAGCCCCAGCATTTT.

The genes are TRBV27 and TRBJ1-1; 7 bases map to TRBD1. The CDR3 loop spans 14 amino acids. J lost 4 bases, V lost 6 bases, and 8 bases had no gene match. The germline V gene encodes CDR1 MNHEY and CDR2 SMNVEV (reference sequence). The chain's CDR3 is CASRPTGVRTEAFF. CDR3 nucleotide sequence: TGTGCCAGCAGACCAACAGGGGTCCGCACTGAAGCTTTCTTT.

The chain links TRBV7-2 to TRBJ2-3; TRBD2 might be the D (5 bases). The V end was cut by 6 bases, the J end by 8 bases, with 9 bases between. Per germline, CDR1 SGHTA and CDR2 FQGNSA. The CDR3 length is 11 residues. This chain's CDR3 is CASSPSTTQYF. The CDR3 region has the DNA TGTGCCAGCAGTCCTAGCACTACGCAGTATTTT.

V is TRBV5-6 and J is TRBJ2-2, with 7 nucleotides matching TRBD1. CDR1 is SGHDT and CDR2 is YYEEEE in the germline V gene. This CDR3 is 14 amino acids long. V lost 4 bases and J lost 6; bases outside the gene matches: 6. CDR3 region: CASSLQGVAGELFF. The CDR3 DNA reads TGTGCCAGCAGCCTCCAGGGGGTCGCCGGGGAGCTGTTTTTT.